Included here is one TCR beta chain sequence, with context. Original data processing: Amplified reference gene primers provided the basis for estimating nucleated cell counts. This table comes from immunoSEQ multiplex PCR, and its TCRdb copy is limited to in-frame clones, with some not included. V and J calls and clone size are copied from that table; D and trimming were computed from the DNA. Counted here are roughly 150,000 clones, 80% to 90% occurring once; the ten biggest clones make up around 4%. This CDR3 contains 13 residues. Germline V gene lookup returns CDR1 KGHSH and CDR2 LQKENI. V shed 6 bases, J shed 3 bases, and the junction held 4 bases outside the gene matches. This sample was included in a study of blood T cell repertoires in COVID-19. As for the study in general: From the United States, Italy and Spain came samples of acute and convalescent COVID-19. Sources were T cells, B-cell-depleted T cells, or PBMCs; the material itself was cDNA or gDNA.

The TCR was taken from a woman between 70 and 85 years old with acute or convalescent COVID-19. The sequenced sample consisted of peripheral blood. The gene calls are TRBV18 and TRBJ2-7; 8 bases align to TRBD1. The CDR3 protein is CASSTGTGYEQYF. The DNA of the CDR3 is TGTGCCAGCTCTACCGGGACAGGCTACGAGCAGTACTTC.